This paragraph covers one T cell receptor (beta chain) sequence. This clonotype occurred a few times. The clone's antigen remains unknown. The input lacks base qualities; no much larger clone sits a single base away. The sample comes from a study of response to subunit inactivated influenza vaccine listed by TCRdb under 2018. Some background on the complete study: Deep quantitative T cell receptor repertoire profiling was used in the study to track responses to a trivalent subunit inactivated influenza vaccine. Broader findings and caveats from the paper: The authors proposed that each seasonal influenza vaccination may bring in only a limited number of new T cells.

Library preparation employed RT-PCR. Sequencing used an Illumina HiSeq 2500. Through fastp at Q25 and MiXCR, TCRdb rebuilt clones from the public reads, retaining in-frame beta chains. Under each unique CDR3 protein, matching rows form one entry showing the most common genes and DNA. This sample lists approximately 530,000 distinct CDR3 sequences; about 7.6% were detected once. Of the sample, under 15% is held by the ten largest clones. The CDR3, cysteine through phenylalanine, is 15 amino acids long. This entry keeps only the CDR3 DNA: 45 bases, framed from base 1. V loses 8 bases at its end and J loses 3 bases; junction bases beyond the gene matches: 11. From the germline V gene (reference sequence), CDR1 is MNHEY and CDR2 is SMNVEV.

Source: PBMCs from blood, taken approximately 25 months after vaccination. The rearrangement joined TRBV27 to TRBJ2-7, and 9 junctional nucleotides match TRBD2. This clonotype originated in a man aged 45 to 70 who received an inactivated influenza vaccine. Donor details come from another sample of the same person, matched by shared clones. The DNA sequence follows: TGTGCCAGCTCAAGGCGGGAGGGCCGAATCTACGAGCAGTACTTC. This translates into CASSRREGRIYEQYF.